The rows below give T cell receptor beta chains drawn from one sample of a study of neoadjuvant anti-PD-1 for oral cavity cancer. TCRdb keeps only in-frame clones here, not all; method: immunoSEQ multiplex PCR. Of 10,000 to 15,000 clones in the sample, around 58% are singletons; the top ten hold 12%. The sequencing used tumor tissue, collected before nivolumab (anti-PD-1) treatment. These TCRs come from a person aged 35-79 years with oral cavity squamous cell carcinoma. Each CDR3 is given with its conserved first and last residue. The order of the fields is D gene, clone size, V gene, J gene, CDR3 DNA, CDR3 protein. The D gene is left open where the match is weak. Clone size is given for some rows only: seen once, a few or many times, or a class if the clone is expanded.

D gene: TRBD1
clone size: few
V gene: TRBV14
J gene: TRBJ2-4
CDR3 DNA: TGTGCCAGCAGCCCTATAGGGACAGCCGGGGCCAAAAACATTCAGTACTTC
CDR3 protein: CASSPIGTAGAKNIQYF

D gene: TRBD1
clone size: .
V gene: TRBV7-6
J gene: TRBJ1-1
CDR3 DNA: TGTGCCAGCAGCCCCCCCGGGACAGGGGACACTGAAGCTTTCTTT
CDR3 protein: CASSPPGTGDTEAFF

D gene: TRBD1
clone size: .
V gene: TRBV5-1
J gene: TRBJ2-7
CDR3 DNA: TGCGCCAGCAGCTTGGGCGGCTCGACAGGGCACAACGAGCAGTACTTC
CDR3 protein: CASSLGGSTGHNEQYF

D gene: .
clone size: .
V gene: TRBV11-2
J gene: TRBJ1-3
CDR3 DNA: TGTGCCAGCAGCGCTTCCGAAGGGTTTTCAGGAAACACCATATATTTT
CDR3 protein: CASSASEGFSGNTIYF

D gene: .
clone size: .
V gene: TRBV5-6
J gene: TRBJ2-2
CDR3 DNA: TGTGCCAGCAGCTTGGCGAGCGGGGAGCTGTTTTTT
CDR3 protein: CASSLASGELFF

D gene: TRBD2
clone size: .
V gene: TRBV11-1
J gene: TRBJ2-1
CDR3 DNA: TGTGCCAGCGGGAGTAGCGGGAGTCGGCATGAGCAGTTCTTC
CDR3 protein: CASGSSGSRHEQFF

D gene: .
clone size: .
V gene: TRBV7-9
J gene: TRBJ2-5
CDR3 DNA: TGTGCCAGCAGCTTTTCGAGGGAGACCCAGTACTTC
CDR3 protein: CASSFSRETQYF

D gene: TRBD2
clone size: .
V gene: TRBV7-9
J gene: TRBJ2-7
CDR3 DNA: TGTGCCAGCAGCTTCCGGGACTACACCTACGAGCAGTACTTC
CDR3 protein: CASSFRDYTYEQYF

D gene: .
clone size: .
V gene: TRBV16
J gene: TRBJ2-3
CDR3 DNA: TGTGCCAGCAGCCTAACCCGGGGACGGGACACAGATACGCAGTATTTT
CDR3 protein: CASSLTRGRDTDTQYF

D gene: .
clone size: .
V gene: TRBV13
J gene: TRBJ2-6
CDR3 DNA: TGTGCCAGCAGCCCCGGGGGGGCCAACGTCCTGACTTTC
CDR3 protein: CASSPGGANVLTF

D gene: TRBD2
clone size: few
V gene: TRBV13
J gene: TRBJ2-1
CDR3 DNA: TGTGCCAGCAGCTCGGGAGTCACGGGGGAGGGTCATGAGCAGTTCTTC
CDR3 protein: CASSSGVTGEGHEQFF

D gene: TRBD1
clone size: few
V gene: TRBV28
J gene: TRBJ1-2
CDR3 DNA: TGTGCCAGCAGTTCTGGGACAGGAATGGGTGGCTACACCTTC
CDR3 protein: CASSSGTGMGGYTF

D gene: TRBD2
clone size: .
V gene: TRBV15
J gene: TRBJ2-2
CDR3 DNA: TGTGCCACCGGTCTGGGAGGGAGTGGGGGCACCGGGGAGCTGTTTTTT
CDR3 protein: CATGLGGSGGTGELFF

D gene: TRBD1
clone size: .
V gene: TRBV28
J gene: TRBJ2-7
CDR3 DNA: TGTGCCAGCATTGTAGGACAGGGGGGAACCTACGAGCAGTACTTC
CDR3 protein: CASIVGQGGTYEQYF

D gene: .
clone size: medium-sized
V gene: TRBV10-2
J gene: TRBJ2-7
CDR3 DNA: TGCGCCAGCAGGGGGGGACAGTCCAACTACGAGCAGTACTTC
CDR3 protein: CASRGGQSNYEQYF

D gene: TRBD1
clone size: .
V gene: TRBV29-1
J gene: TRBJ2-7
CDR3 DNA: TGCAGCGTGCTTCAGGGGACAGGGGGCTACGAGCAGTACTTC
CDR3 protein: CSVLQGTGGYEQYF

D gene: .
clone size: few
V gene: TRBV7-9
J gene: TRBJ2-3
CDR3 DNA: TGTGCCAGCAACTATCCCGGGACTAGCACAGATACGCAGTATTTT
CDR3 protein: CASNYPGTSTDTQYF

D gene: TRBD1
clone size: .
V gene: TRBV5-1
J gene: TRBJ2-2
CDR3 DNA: TGCGCCAGCCGACCGACAGGGGTAATATCCACCGGGGAGCTGTTTTTT
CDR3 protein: CASRPTGVISTGELFF

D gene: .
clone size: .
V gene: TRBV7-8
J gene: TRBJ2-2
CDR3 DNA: TGTGCCAGCAGCTTTTCCACTAGTCCCACCGGGGAGCTGTTTTTT
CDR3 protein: CASSFSTSPTGELFF

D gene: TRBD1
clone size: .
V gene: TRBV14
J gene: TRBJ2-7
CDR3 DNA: TGTGCCAGCAGCAACCGACAGGGTCCCTACGAGCAGTACTTC
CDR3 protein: CASSNRQGPYEQYF

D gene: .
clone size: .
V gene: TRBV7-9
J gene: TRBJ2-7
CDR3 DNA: TGTGCCAGCAGCTCCACGGACGCGTACGAGCAGTACTTC
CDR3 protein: CASSSTDAYEQYF

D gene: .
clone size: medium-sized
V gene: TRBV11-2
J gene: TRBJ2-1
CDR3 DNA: TGTGCCAGCAGCCCCGGGCATGAGCAGTTCTTC
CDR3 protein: CASSPGHEQFF

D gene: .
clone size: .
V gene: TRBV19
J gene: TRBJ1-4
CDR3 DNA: TGTGCCAGTAGTACCCGGACTCAGGGAGAAAAACTGTTTTTT
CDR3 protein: CASSTRTQGEKLFF

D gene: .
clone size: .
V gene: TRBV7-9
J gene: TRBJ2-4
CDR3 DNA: TGTGCCAGCAGCTTAGGGGGGGTTACAGCCAAAAACATTCAGTACTTC
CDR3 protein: CASSLGGVTAKNIQYF

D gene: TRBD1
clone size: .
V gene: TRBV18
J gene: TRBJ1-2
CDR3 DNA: TGTGCCAGCTCAGGAACAGGGGGAGGCGGCTACACCTTC
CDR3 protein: CASSGTGGGGYTF

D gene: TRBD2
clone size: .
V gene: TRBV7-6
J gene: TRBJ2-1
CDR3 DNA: TGTGCCAGCAGCACACTAGCGGGAGGCAACAATGAGCAGTTCTTC
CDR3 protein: CASSTLAGGNNEQFF

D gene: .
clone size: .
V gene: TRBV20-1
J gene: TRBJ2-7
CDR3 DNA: TGCAGTGCTACCTCTAGAGGCGAGCAGTACTTC
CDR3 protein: CSATSRGEQYF

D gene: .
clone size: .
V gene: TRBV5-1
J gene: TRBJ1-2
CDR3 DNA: TGCGCCAGCAGCTTGGGAGCTAACTATGGCTACACCTTC
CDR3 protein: CASSLGANYGYTF

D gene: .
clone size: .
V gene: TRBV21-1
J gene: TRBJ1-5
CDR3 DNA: TGTGCCAGCAGCAAAGCGTGGCGTCAGGGGAAAGCCCTGTGCAAGCAGCCCCAGCATTTT
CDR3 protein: CASSKAWRQGKALCKQPQHF

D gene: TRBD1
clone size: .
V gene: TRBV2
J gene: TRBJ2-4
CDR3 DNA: TGTGCCAGCAGGGAAGAGACAGGGGCCAAAAACATTCAGTACTTC
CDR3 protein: CASREETGAKNIQYF

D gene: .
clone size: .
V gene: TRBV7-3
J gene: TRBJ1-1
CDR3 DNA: TGTGCCAGCAGCCCTACGGGGGGTCTCACTGAAGCTTTCTTT
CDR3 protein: CASSPTGGLTEAFF

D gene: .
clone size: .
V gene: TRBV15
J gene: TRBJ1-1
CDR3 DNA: TGTGCCACCAGCCTGGGGGGATTTGGCACTGAAGCTTTCTTT
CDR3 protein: CATSLGGFGTEAFF

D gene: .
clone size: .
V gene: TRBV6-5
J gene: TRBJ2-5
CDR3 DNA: TGTGCCAGCAGTTACTCAAGGCCAGGGGAGACCCAGTACTTC
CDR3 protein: CASSYSRPGETQYF

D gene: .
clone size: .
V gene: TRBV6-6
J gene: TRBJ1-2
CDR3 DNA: TGTGCCGCGCGGCGGGCCCTCTATGGCTACACCTTC
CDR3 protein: CAARRALYGYTF

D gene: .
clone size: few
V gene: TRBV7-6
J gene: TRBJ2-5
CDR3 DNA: TGTGCCAGCAGCTTAGCGAATCAGAACGGACCCATGACCCAGTACTTC
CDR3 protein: CASSLANQNGPMTQYF

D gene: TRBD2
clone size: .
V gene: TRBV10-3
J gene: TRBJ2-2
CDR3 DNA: TGTGCCTCCTGGGAGGGTGTCACCGGGGAGCTGTTTTTT
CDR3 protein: CASWEGVTGELFF

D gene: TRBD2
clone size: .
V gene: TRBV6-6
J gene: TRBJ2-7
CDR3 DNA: TGTGCCAGCAGTTACTCGACGGGAGGGCCAAGACAGTACTTC
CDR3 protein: CASSYSTGGPRQYF

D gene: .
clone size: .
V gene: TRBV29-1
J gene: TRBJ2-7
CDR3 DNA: TGCAGCGTTGAAGTACAGGGTCGGATCGAGCAGTACTTC
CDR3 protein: CSVEVQGRIEQYF

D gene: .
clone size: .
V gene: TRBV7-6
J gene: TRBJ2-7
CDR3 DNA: TGTGCCAGCAGCTGGGACGGGGACGAGCAGTACTTC
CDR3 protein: CASSWDGDEQYF

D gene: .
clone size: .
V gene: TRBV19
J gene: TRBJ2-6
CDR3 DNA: TGTGCCAGTAGTGGGGGAGGTGGGGCCAACGTCCTGACTTTC
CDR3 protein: CASSGGGGANVLTF

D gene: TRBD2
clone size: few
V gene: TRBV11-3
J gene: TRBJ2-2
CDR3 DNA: TGTGCCAGCAGCCCGTGGGGCGGGAGAGGCACCGGGGAGCTGTTTTTT
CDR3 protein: CASSPWGGRGTGELFF

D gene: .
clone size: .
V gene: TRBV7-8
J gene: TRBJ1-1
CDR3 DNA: TGTGCCAGCAGCTCCCCGCGCCGGGGAAACACTGAAGCTTTCTTT
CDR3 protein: CASSSPRRGNTEAFF

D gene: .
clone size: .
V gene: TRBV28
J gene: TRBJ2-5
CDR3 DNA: TGTGCCAGCGGAACTTCAGGGTCGCAAGAGACCCAGTACTTC
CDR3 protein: CASGTSGSQETQYF

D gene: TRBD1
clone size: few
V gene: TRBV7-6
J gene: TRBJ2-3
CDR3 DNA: TGTGCCAGCAGCCTCCCCGGGACAGGGGGCCATACGCAGTATTTT
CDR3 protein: CASSLPGTGGHTQYF

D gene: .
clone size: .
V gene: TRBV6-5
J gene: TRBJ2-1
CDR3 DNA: TGTGCCAGCAGTCGTCGGGAGAGCTACAATGAGCAGTTCTTC
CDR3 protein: CASSRRESYNEQFF

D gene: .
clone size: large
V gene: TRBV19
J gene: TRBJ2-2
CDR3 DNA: TGTGCCAGTAGTATGGGTTGGCTTAACACCGGGGAGCTGTTTTTT
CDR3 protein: CASSMGWLNTGELFF